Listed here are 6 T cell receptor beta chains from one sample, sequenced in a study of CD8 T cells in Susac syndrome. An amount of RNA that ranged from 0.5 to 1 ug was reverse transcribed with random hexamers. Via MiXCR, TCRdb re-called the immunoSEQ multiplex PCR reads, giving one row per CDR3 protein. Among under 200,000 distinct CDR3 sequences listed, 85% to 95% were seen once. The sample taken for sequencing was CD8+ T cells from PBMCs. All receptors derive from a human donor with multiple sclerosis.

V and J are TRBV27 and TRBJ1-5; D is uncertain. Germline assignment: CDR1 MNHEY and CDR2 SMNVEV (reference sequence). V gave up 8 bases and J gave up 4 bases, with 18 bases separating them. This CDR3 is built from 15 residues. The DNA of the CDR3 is TGTGCCAGCCCCCTACCAGGACGGTCAAATCAGCCCCAGCATTTT. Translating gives CASPLPGRSNQPQHF.

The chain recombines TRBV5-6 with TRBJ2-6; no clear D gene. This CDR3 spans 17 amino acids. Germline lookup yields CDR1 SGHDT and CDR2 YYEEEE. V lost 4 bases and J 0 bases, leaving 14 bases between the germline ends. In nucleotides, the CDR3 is TGTGCCAGCAGCCGAGGCAGCCCCTTCTCTGGGGCCAACGTCCTGACTTTC. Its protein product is CASSRGSPFSGANVLTF.

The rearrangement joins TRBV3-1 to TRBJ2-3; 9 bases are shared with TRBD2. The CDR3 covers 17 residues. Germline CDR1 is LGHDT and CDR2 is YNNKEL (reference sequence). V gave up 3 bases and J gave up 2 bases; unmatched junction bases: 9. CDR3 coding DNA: TGTGCCAGCAGCCATCTCGGGCTAGCGGGGAACACAGATACGCAGTATTTT. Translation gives CASSHLGLAGNTDTQYF.

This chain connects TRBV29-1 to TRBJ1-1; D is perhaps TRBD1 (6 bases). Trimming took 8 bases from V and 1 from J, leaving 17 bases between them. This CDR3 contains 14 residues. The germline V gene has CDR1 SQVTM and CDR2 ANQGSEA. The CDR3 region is CSIVGGHENTEAFF. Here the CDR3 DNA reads TGCAGCATTGTAGGGGGACACGAGAACACTGAAGCTTTCTTT.

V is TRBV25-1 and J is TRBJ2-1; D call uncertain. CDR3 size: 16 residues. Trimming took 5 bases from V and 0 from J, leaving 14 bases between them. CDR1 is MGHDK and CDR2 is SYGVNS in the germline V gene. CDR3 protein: CASSITRFSSYNEQFF. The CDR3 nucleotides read TGTGCCAGCAGTATCACAAGGTTCAGCTCCTACAATGAGCAGTTCTTC.

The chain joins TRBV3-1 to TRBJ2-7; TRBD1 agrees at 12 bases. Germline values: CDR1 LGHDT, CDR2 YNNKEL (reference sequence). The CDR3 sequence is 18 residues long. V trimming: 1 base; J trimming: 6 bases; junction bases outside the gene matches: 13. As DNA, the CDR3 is TGTGCCAGCAGCCAAGTTTTCCCCCCGGGACAGGGGGCCGGCGAGCAGTACTTC. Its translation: CASSQVFPPGQGAGEQYF.